The clone carrying this TCR beta chain occurred a few times. The germline gives CDR1 SEHNR, CDR2 FQNEAQ (reference sequence). With V trimmed by 5 bases and J by 8 bases, 11 bases remained unmatched. The CDR3 spans 15 residues. This entry comes from a study of human T cells and chemical hapten exposure. Indicated time point: healthy volunteer bleed at 2 weeks. From whole blood left unfractionated, total RNA was extracted. Unique molecular identifiers were affixed to discrete cDNA molecules within the library. Study processing details: Per-sample TCR counts ranged from roughly 23,224 to 750,000, median about 100,000. TCRdb re-called the RACE reads with MiXCR, one entry per CDR3 protein. V and J calls and clone size were set by TCRdb, not the authors. This table holds 100,000 to 150,000 distinct CDR3 sequences, about 8.2% found once.

The sequenced material came from whole blood. The rearrangement uses TRBV7-9 and TRBJ2-1; TRBD1 aligns across 8 bases. The origin of this receptor is a male donor in good health. Some clones in this sample may be carry-over from other donors' samples. This chain's CDR3 is CASSLPRDRTHEQFF. In DNA form, the CDR3 reads TGTGCCAGCAGCCTACCCCGGGACAGGACGCATGAGCAGTTCTTC.